This passage covers 2 T cell receptor beta chains from one sample sequenced in a study of T cell responses to AZD1222 COVID-19 vaccine. Libraries were prepared by immunoSEQ multiplex PCR; TCRdb keeps only in-frame clonotypes and omits some of them. In the table there are around 130,000 clones, roughly 93% of which are singletons. The sample in question was peripheral blood, obtained on day 0 of AZD1222 vaccination. The receptors derive from an adult in good health.

J is TRBJ1-4 and V is TRBV4-3; no definite D call. This CDR3 region has 17 residues. From germline, CDR1 is LGHNA and CDR2 YSLEER. The V and J ends lost 2 bases and 0 bases respectively, with 13 bases between them. The CDR3 DNA is TGCGCCAGCAGCCAAAGTAAGAGGGTTTCAACTAATGAAAAACTGTTTTTT. Protein product: CASSQSKRVSTNEKLFF.

The chain employs TRBV10-3 and TRBJ2-2; D is possibly TRBD2 (6 bases). Trimming shortened V by 2 bases and J by 4 bases, and 11 bases separated the two germline ends. Germline CDR1 ENHRY, CDR2 SYGVKD. This CDR3 is built from 15 residues. CDR3 bases: TGTGCCATCAGTGAGGCGGGGAGGAGCACCGGGGAGCTGTTTTTT. It codes for CAISEAGRSTGELFF.